Listed here is a single TCR beta chain. The specificity of this receptor is unknown. Base quality data are lacking; no much larger clone is found one base away. The meaning of the sample's time point label: baseline before first vaccination. Per the publication, the treatment or condition label means: meningococcal conjugate vaccine given as trial control. The vaccinee samples were drawn from two UK trials, COV001 and COV002, one of which was a single-blind randomized controlled phase 2/3 trial testing AZD1222 (ChAdOx1 nCoV-19) in healthy adults. Trial participant PBMC samples were collected at day 0 and day 28 after the second dose for TCRbeta chain sequencing. This sample was taken from a study of T cell responses to AZD1222 COVID-19 vaccine (dated by TCRdb to the early 2020s). In the study overall: TCR sequencing covered more than 230 trial participants: 207 given two doses of AZD1222 and about 26 given two doses of MenACWY control vaccine. Trial participants were enrolled into age subgroups of 18-55, 56-69 and 70-plus years, which contained roughly 140, 27 and 60 TCR-sequenced participants, respectively. Study-wide conclusions, independent of this receptor: No day 14 peak-response samples were available, so repertoires were characterized only after the peak T cell response. Conclusions about previously exposed vaccinees are limited, since just 5 or 6 AZD1222 recipients were seropositive for SARS-CoV-2 at baseline. Epitopes outside the regions mutated in the B.1.351 and B.1.1.7 variants were reportedly recognized by nearly half of the unique spike-specific TCRs. In the small 56-69-year group, the increase in depth fell short of significance, most likely because of low power. The whole spike protein was spanned by vaccine-associated CD4 TCRs, and dominant responses were seen in regions 160-218 and 743-854. A significant rise in spike-specific TCR breadth and depth was observed after two AZD1222 doses relative to day 0 and relative to MenACWY recipients. Participants were mostly white British, with more females than males. The authors suggested clonal diversity may have been underestimated.

V is shortened by 1 base, J by 6 bases, and the region joining them spans 10 bases. Measured from the cysteine to the phenylalanine, the CDR3 is 13 residues long. CDR3 DNA is the only sequence kept; it has 39 bases, read in frame from the first base. The germline V gene encodes CDR1 SGHDN and CDR2 FVKESK. The CDR3 regions of human TCRbeta chains were subjected to immunosequencing. The paper's data handling went like this. TCRs in the repertoires were matched against a reference library of SARS-CoV-2-specific TCRs that had been generated with the MIRA antigen-specificity platform. Breadth meant the fraction of unique TCRs that were SARS-CoV-2-associated, whereas depth meant the fraction of total T cells that were SARS-CoV-2-associated. Each spike-specific TCR was assigned to its reactive spike region and to a CD4 or CD8 class using the MIRA data. Log10-transformed breadth and depth values were compared by one-way ANOVA with Sidak's multiple comparisons tests. TCRdb limited this immuneACCESS table to in-frame rearrangements with V and J called. A share of clones is missing; checked studies link under half to unresolved V genes, and the rest is unexplained. D and trimming come from the DNA, and the V and J calls and clone size come from that table. For this sample the table gives some 89,000 clones, of which around 89% were detected only once. The top ten constitute 4% to 5.5% of the sample.

The sequencing used peripheral blood, collected on day 0 of MenACWY control vaccination. This TCR was sampled from an adult in good health. The chain is assembled from TRBV14 and TRBJ2-7; a confident D gene designation cannot be given. CDR3 region: CASSQVSHTEQYF. In nucleotide form, the sequence is TGTGCCAGCAGCCAAGTCAGCCACACCGAGCAGTACTTC. When the CDR3 is completed using the reference TRBV14 and TRBJ2-7 genes on either side, the full variable domain is EAGVTQFPSHSVIEKGQTVTLRCDPISGHDNLYWYRRVMGKEIKFLLHFVKESKQDESGMPNNRFLAERTGGTYSTLKVQPAELEDSGVYFCASSQVSHTEQYFGPGTRLTVT.